A selection of T cell receptor beta chains follows, all from one sample in a study of Ad26.COV2.S vaccination and SARS-CoV-2 variants. Assay: immunoSEQ multiplex PCR; the TCRdb copy retains only in-frame clones and omits some. The table has 300,000 to 500,000 clones, more than 85% seen once. Sample: peripheral blood, taken in a trial of Ad26.COV2.S vaccine versus placebo. The origin of the receptors is a person between 18 and 65 years old who received the Ad26.COV2.S COVID-19 vaccine or a placebo. CDR3s include the opening cysteine and the closing phenylalanine or tryptophan. The order of the fields is D gene, V gene, J gene, CDR3 protein. The D gene is left open where the match is weak.

NA,TRBV27,TRBJ2-7,CASRRAGASYEQYF
NA,TRBV29-1,TRBJ2-1,CSGGDGIYNEQFF
NA,TRBV20-1,TRBJ1-2,CSARGIYGYTF
NA,TRBV6-5,TRBJ1-1,CATKSIDRGGKAFF
NA,TRBV6-2/TRBV6-3,TRBJ2-5,CASSAGQETQYF
TRBD1,TRBV3-1/TRBV3-2,TRBJ2-7,CASSFGQGVYEQYF
TRBD1,TRBV5-4,TRBJ1-2,CASSLQGTEYGYTF
NA,TRBV7-9,TRBJ2-3,CASSLVSDTQYF
NA,TRBV3-1/TRBV3-2,TRBJ2-4,CASSQLRGGWTQGIQYF
NA,TRBV6-6,TRBJ1-1,CASSYSMAGVGAFF
NA,TRBV27,TRBJ1-4,CASIGRATNEKLFF
NA,TRBV4-1,TRBJ1-1,CASSHVGGRAGAFF
NA,TRBV10-3,TRBJ2-7,CAIPPLYYEQYF
NA,TRBV5-5,TRBJ1-6,CASSLWTAVSYNSPLHF
NA,TRBV6-1,TRBJ2-4,CASSEGLVGAKNIQYF
NA,TRBV27,TRBJ1-5,CASSLSKPVHNQPQHF
TRBD1,TRBV30,TRBJ1-4,CAWDREGEKLFF
NA,TRBV6-4,TRBJ2-2,CASSDYGGGELFF
TRBD1,TRBV29-1,TRBJ2-7,CSVAVTGGGEQYF
NA,TRBV28,TRBJ1-3,CASTFVGNTIYF
TRBD2,TRBV5-4,TRBJ2-7,CASSWGGKSSYEQYF
TRBD2,TRBV7-9,TRBJ2-7,CASGRGGPSYEQYF
TRBD2,TRBV18,TRBJ2-5,CASSPPGRPQETQYF
NA,TRBV19,TRBJ2-1,CASSNNRRYNEQFF
NA,TRBV7-8,TRBJ2-1,CASSSWTPSENEQFF
NA,TRBV7-2,TRBJ1-2,CASSFVGMGYTF
TRBD1,TRBV18,TRBJ1-6,CASSPPRDRGLSPLHF
NA,TRBV6-2/TRBV6-3,TRBJ1-5,CASSYSWVGSNQPQHF
TRBD1,TRBV7-9,TRBJ1-2,CASSLAGFEGASGYTF
NA,TRBV9,TRBJ1-2,CASSVDLTANYGYTF
NA,TRBV6-6,TRBJ2-7,CASSYSPSSYEQYF
TRBD2,TRBV10-3,TRBJ2-2,CAISVTGGGTGELFF
NA,TRBV2,TRBJ1-3,CATRTEGNTIYF
NA,TRBV2,TRBJ2-5,CASRGDEGRISYF
TRBD1,TRBV4-1,TRBJ1-3,CASSQDRGTGNTIYF
NA,TRBV9,TRBJ2-5,CASSVGSGASETQYF
NA,TRBV21-1,TRBJ1-1,CASSKIKRQGAPGAFF
NA,TRBV7-6,TRBJ2-6,CASSFYGRSSGANVLTF
NA,TRBV7-2,TRBJ2-7,CASSLETGTYEQYF